One sample yielded the 11 T cell receptor beta chains listed below, sequenced in a study of T cells after yellow fever vaccination. MiXCR was run by TCRdb on the 5' RACE reads, yielding one entry per CDR3 protein. The sample comprises about 580,000 distinct CDR3 sequences, roughly 17% of which are singletons, and 17% rests with the top ten. The sample here was PBMCs, taken 5 days after the first yellow fever vaccination. These receptors all come from a man aged 18 to 35 who received the YFV17D yellow fever vaccine.

This chain joins TRBV2 and TRBJ2-7; D unclear. The CDR3 is made up of 14 amino acids. The germline V and J ends were trimmed by 0 bases and 4 bases, with 10 bases remaining between them. Looked up from germline, CDR1 is SNHLY and CDR2 is FYNNEI. The CDR3 loop reads CASSEAGSKYEQYV. CDR3 DNA sequence: TGTGCCAGCAGTGAAGCCGGCAGCAAGTACGAGCAGTACGTC.

This clonotype was picked up a small number of times. V and J are TRBV7-2 and TRBJ2-3; D call uncertain. The germline V gene encodes CDR1 SGHTA and CDR2 FQGNSA. Trimming left V 5 bases short and J 2 bases short, with 8 bases between. This CDR3 region has 13 residues. This CDR3 reads CASSPSHTDTQYF. The DNA for the CDR3 is TGTGCCAGCAGCCCTTCCCACACAGATACGCAGTATTTT.

The CDR3 DNA reads as TGTGCCAGCAGCCAAGGAGCGGAACGGGACTACGAGCAGTACTTC. This translates into CASSQGAERDYEQYF. The V and J genes are TRBV4-2 and TRBJ2-7, with D tentatively TRBD2 (5 bases). The ends were cut back, 1 base at V and 3 bases at J, with 13 bases in the middle. The germline V gene has CDR1 LGHNA and CDR2 YNFKEQ. The length of the CDR3 is 15 residues.

This clonotype was observed a handful of times. The rearrangement joins TRBV10-2 to TRBJ2-5, with 8 bases aligning to TRBD2. Losses at the gene ends were 3 bases for V and 5 bases for J; bases not matched to a gene: 14. The CDR3 contains 17 residues. The germline V gene has CDR1 WSHSY and CDR2 SAAADI. The CDR3 is CASSEGSGAGGLETQYF. The CDR3 DNA reads as TGCGCCAGCAGTGAAGGCTCCGGCGCGGGGGGCCTGGAGACCCAGTACTTC.

There are a few counts of this clonotype. The rearrangement links TRBV6-2 or TRBV6-3 to TRBJ2-2; D perhaps matches TRBD2 (6 bases). CDR1 MNHEY and CDR2 SVGEGT come from the germline V gene. This CDR3 is built from 15 residues. The V and J ends lost 10 bases and 5 bases respectively, with 20 bases between them. CDR3 sequence: CATRETGRGTGELFF. CDR3 sequence (DNA): TGTGCCACCAGAGAAACGGGACGGGGGACCGGGGAGCTGTTTTTT.

The CDR3 spells CATSRGDRGADTQYF. The CDR3 coding sequence is TGTGCCACCAGCAGAGGGGACAGGGGAGCGGATACGCAGTATTTT. The chain carries TRBV15 and TRBJ2-3; 10 nucleotides match TRBD1. Germline loops: CDR1 LNHNV, CDR2 YYDKDF (reference sequence). The CDR3 consists of 15 residues. With V trimmed by 1 base and J by 6 bases, 4 bases remained unmatched.

Only a few counts were recorded for this clonotype. This chain uses TRBV7-2 with TRBJ1-2; 8 bases match TRBD1. The CDR3 loop spans 15 amino acids. Germline assignment: CDR1 SGHTA and CDR2 FQGNSA. Trimming at V came to 5 bases and at J to 4 bases, leaving 9 bases not matched to a gene. CDR3 sequence (DNA): TGTGCCAGCAGCCCCGGACAGGGTGACGCCTATGGCTACACCTTC. As protein: CASSPGQGDAYGYTF.

The V and J genes are TRBV10-3 and TRBJ1-1, with TRBD1 matching over 7 bases. Trimming removed 6 bases from V and 7 bases from J; junction bases left unmatched: 2. This CDR3 comprises 11 residues. CDR1 and CDR2 (germline): ENHRY, SYGVKD. The CDR3 loop is CAIRGDSEAFF. The DNA of the CDR3 is TGTGCCATCAGGGGGGACAGTGAAGCTTTCTTT.

The V call is TRBV19, the J call TRBJ1-1; D is ambiguous. The CDR3 has 14 amino acids. Germline loops: CDR1 LNHDA, CDR2 SQIVND (reference sequence). The V end was cut by 3 bases, the J end by 0 bases, with 8 bases between. Written as DNA, the CDR3 is TGTGCCAGTAGTATCTCCGGCCTGAACACTGAAGCTTTCTTT. It codes for CASSISGLNTEAFF.

This clonotype showed up just a few times. This sequence joins TRBV12-3 or TRBV12-4 and TRBJ1-2, with a possible D match to TRBD1 (6 bases). Trimming shortened V by 8 bases and J by 14 bases, and 30 bases separated the two germline ends. CDR3 length: 15 residues. CDR3 bases: TGTGCCAGCTCCCTGGGATTTAAGGGGGGGGCGGACGGAACCTTC. Translating it yields CASSLGFKGGADGTF.

The table lists this clonotype with a few counts. This rearrangement joins TRBV24-1 to TRBJ2-2; D is possibly TRBD1 (6 bases). Germline V gives CDR1 KGHDR, CDR2 SFDVKD. The V and J ends lost 7 bases and 2 bases respectively, with 16 bases between them. The CDR3 length is 16 residues. The CDR3 region is CATSRDIPINTGELFF. CDR3 nucleotide sequence: TGTGCCACCAGCCGGGACATACCAATCAACACCGGGGAGCTGTTTTTT.